The clone carrying this TCR beta chain was observed many times. Its antigen remains unidentified. A single record per CDR3 protein comes from TCRdb applying MiXCR to the reads. The sample records roughly 200,000 distinct CDR3 sequences, roughly 15% being singletons. These data originate in a study of T cell repertoires in cytomegalovirus infection. Across the study: Both CMV infection and a matching HLA type were indicated by public TCR beta signatures. Study findings and constraints: Cumulative public TCR beta family frequency identified carriers of CMV plus the relevant HLA. HLA-C-restricted CMV clonotypes gave the most frequent clonotype in two of eight donors.

V trimming: 0 bases; J trimming: 5 bases; junction bases outside the gene matches: 11. The CDR3 contains 18 residues. CDR1 and CDR2 (germline): LGHNA, YSLEER. The V and J genes are TRBV4-3 and TRBJ2-3; 10 bases map to TRBD2. This TCR derives from a human donor in good health (CMV status not recorded). Some clones in this sample may be carry-over from other donors' samples. Sequencing input: CD8+ T cells from PBMCs. The CDR3 here is CASSQDVDLAGAVDTQYF. As DNA, the CDR3 is TGCGCCAGCAGCCAAGACGTTGATCTAGCGGGGGCGGTAGATACGCAGTATTTT.